These 5 T cell receptor beta chains originate from one sample sequenced in a study of T cell responses to AZD1222 COVID-19 vaccine. Produced via immunoSEQ multiplex PCR; TCRdb's table is partial and in-frame only. Here the sample spans over 130,000 clones, 70% to 90% being singletons. The sequenced sample was peripheral blood, obtained 28 days after the second AZD1222 dose. The receptors here all came from an adult who received the AZD1222 COVID-19 vaccine.

This clone occurred once. The chain links TRBV28 to TRBJ1-5; D is perhaps TRBD1 (5 bases). Trimming cost V 6 bases and J 7 bases, with 13 bases left between them. The germline V gene has CDR1 MDHEN and CDR2 SYDVKM. The CDR3 loop spans 13 amino acids. The CDR3 loop reads CASSSGILQPQHF. The DNA of the CDR3 is TGTGCCAGCAGCTCAGGGATATTACAGCCCCAGCATTTT.

The V call is TRBV18, the J call TRBJ1-5; D gene unclear. Trimming took off 2 bases at V and 0 bases at J, with 8 bases between the two ends. Germline CDR1 and CDR2: KGHSH and LQKENI. The CDR3 runs 15 residues. The CDR3 is CASSPAWDSNQPQHF. The CDR3 region has the DNA TGTGCCAGCTCACCAGCCTGGGATAGCAATCAGCCCCAGCATTTT.

The gene calls are TRBV7-2 and TRBJ2-6; D is unclear. The V end lost 3 bases, the J end lost 0 bases, and 6 bases lay between the germline ends. This CDR3 spans 15 amino acids. Germline CDR1 SGHTA, CDR2 FQGNSA. The CDR3 region has the DNA TGTGCCAGCAGCTTGGAGAGCTCTGGGGCCAACGTCCTGACTTTC. Residues: CASSLESSGANVLTF.

The V call is TRBV19, the J call TRBJ1-1; D unclear. The ends were cut back, 3 bases at V and 0 bases at J, with 8 bases in the middle. The CDR3 consists of 14 residues. The germline V gene encodes CDR1 LNHDA and CDR2 SQIVND (reference sequence). The CDR3 loop is CASSMARLNTEAFF. CDR3 sequence (DNA): TGTGCCAGTAGTATGGCTCGGTTGAACACTGAAGCTTTCTTT.

The chain recombines TRBV25-1 with TRBJ2-3; D may be TRBD1 (5 bases). From germline, CDR1 is MGHDK and CDR2 SYGVNS. Trimming shortened V by 10 bases and J by 1 base, and 24 bases separated the two germline ends. The CDR3 runs 17 residues. In nucleotides, the CDR3 is TGTGCCATCCTATTCCCTCAGACAGAGACATGCACAGATACGCAGTATTTT. Protein: CAILFPQTETCTDTQYF.